Following are 4 T cell receptor beta chains from one sample sequenced in a study of shared clonotypes between healthy human individuals. The repertoire was sequenced with immunoSEQ multiplex PCR; TCRdb's copy has only in-frame clones and lacks some. Among 2 million to 2.5 million clones, approximately 94% were seen once, and the ten largest hold roughly 0.13%. The material sequenced was naive CD4+ T cells sorted from blood. Sample subset: CD45RA+ positively selected. These receptor sequences come from a young man in good health.

The rearrangement joins TRBV2 to TRBJ1-2; D may be TRBD1 (6 bases). Germline V lookup: CDR1 SNHLY, CDR2 FYNNEI. V was cut by 4 bases and J by 12 bases, with 21 bases left in between. This CDR3 comprises 14 residues. Here the CDR3 DNA reads TGTGCCAGCAGTGGGACAGCCAACGATTATGGAAACACCTTC. Amino acids: CASSGTANDYGNTF.

CDR3 residues: CATRNTGNIQYF. For the CDR3, the DNA is TGTGCCACCAGGAATACAGGGAACATTCAGTACTTC. V usage is TRBV15 and J usage is TRBJ2-4; D might be TRBD1 (6 bases). Trimming cost V 6 bases and J 7 bases, with 10 bases left between them. Germline assignment: CDR1 LNHNV and CDR2 YYDKDF (reference sequence). CDR3 size: 12 residues.

The rearrangement uses TRBV2 and TRBJ1-1; no reliable D call. This CDR3 is 13 amino acids long. Trimming took 6 bases from V and 10 from J, leaving 18 bases between them. Germline CDR1 SNHLY, CDR2 FYNNEI. The CDR3 here is CASRVRGSEGAFF. The CDR3 DNA is TGTGCCAGCAGGGTCCGGGGTTCCGAGGGAGCTTTCTTT.

The CDR3 DNA follows: TGTGCCTGGAGTGTACCGGTACCGCCCCAGCATTTT. Translating gives CAWSVPVPPQHF. V and J are TRBV30 and TRBJ1-5, with D unresolved. V dropped 0 bases and J dropped 9 bases, with 9 bases sitting between them. The CDR3 is made up of 12 amino acids. Germline CDR1 GTSNPN, CDR2 SVGIG (reference sequence).